Listed below are T cell receptor beta chains from one sample, sequenced in a study of blood T cell repertoires in COVID-19. Assay: immunoSEQ multiplex PCR; the TCRdb copy retains only in-frame clones and omits some. The top ten hold roughly 8.9% of the sample, which has roughly 150,000 clones, more than 65% seen once. Sequenced material: peripheral blood. The origin of the receptors is a woman aged 50 to 65 with acute or convalescent COVID-19. The conserved cysteine and the conserved F or W are not part of the CDR3 here. Each record gives: clone size, D gene, V gene, CDR3 protein. The D gene is left open where the match is weak. Clone size, where shown, is once, few, many, or a class for clones that have expanded.

clone size: once; D gene: TRBD1; V gene: TRBV6-2/TRBV6-3; CDR3 protein: ASSSRDRDQETQY
clone size: NA; D gene: NA; V gene: TRBV5-1; CDR3 protein: ASTPYSGNTGELF
clone size: NA; D gene: NA; V gene: TRBV5-6; CDR3 protein: ASSWAHYEQY
clone size: NA; D gene: NA; V gene: TRBV10-3; CDR3 protein: AISESGHMYGYT
clone size: NA; D gene: NA; V gene: TRBV5-4; CDR3 protein: ASSLVSNTGELF
clone size: NA; D gene: TRBD2; V gene: TRBV6-5; CDR3 protein: ASDASGRNTGELF
clone size: few; D gene: NA; V gene: TRBV20-1; CDR3 protein: SASKPNTGELF
clone size: NA; D gene: NA; V gene: TRBV2; CDR3 protein: ASSLKGAWGAGGEQY
clone size: NA; D gene: TRBD2; V gene: TRBV4-3; CDR3 protein: ASSQHPTSGGQETQY
clone size: NA; D gene: TRBD1; V gene: TRBV5-1; CDR3 protein: ASSTGQGDSPLH
clone size: NA; D gene: TRBD1; V gene: TRBV10-3; CDR3 protein: AIRTGGTGELF
clone size: NA; D gene: NA; V gene: TRBV18; CDR3 protein: ASSPQGSSYNEQF
clone size: NA; D gene: TRBD1; V gene: TRBV5-6; CDR3 protein: ASSLWATGDSPLH
clone size: few; D gene: TRBD1; V gene: TRBV5-5; CDR3 protein: ASTFTGGPTEAF
clone size: NA; D gene: TRBD1; V gene: TRBV4-3; CDR3 protein: ASSQGGTGGAVQPYT
clone size: NA; D gene: NA; V gene: TRBV6-1; CDR3 protein: ASSESYREQY
clone size: NA; D gene: NA; V gene: TRBV29-1; CDR3 protein: SVTSYNEQF
clone size: once; D gene: TRBD1; V gene: TRBV2; CDR3 protein: ASNSGGSETQY
clone size: NA; D gene: NA; V gene: TRBV6-2/TRBV6-3; CDR3 protein: ASSYSEVAETQY
clone size: NA; D gene: NA; V gene: TRBV28; CDR3 protein: ASRGARNMGSNQPQH
clone size: NA; D gene: TRBD1; V gene: TRBV7-2; CDR3 protein: ASSVGTVNTGELF
clone size: once; D gene: TRBD1; V gene: TRBV29-1; CDR3 protein: SVLDRGTDTQY
clone size: once; D gene: NA; V gene: TRBV15; CDR3 protein: ATSRGLNQPQH
clone size: NA; D gene: NA; V gene: TRBV9; CDR3 protein: ASSQGQVNQPQH
clone size: NA; D gene: TRBD1; V gene: TRBV4-1; CDR3 protein: ASSRQSGGDEQY
clone size: NA; D gene: TRBD2; V gene: TRBV28; CDR3 protein: ASKASGQETQY
clone size: once; D gene: NA; V gene: TRBV7-2; CDR3 protein: ASSEMGLYNEQF
clone size: NA; D gene: NA; V gene: TRBV5-1; CDR3 protein: ASSRPPPAPETQY
clone size: NA; D gene: TRBD1; V gene: TRBV10-3; CDR3 protein: AISESMAGTGSTGELF
clone size: NA; D gene: TRBD1; V gene: TRBV2; CDR3 protein: ASKTGSTDTQY
clone size: NA; D gene: NA; V gene: TRBV7-9; CDR3 protein: ASSLESGTGHRY
clone size: NA; D gene: NA; V gene: TRBV11-1; CDR3 protein: ASSSTPDFTDTQY
clone size: NA; D gene: TRBD2; V gene: TRBV11-2; CDR3 protein: ASSFPGLARETQY
clone size: few; D gene: TRBD1; V gene: TRBV7-2; CDR3 protein: ASSPMQGVGYT
clone size: NA; D gene: NA; V gene: TRBV19; CDR3 protein: ASILTPGDTQY
clone size: NA; D gene: NA; V gene: TRBV19; CDR3 protein: ASSYLGGAGTDTQY
clone size: NA; D gene: NA; V gene: TRBV2; CDR3 protein: ASRGLSFEQY
clone size: NA; D gene: TRBD1; V gene: TRBV20-1; CDR3 protein: SAQGARKLF
clone size: NA; D gene: NA; V gene: TRBV19; CDR3 protein: ASTVGRDSGNTIY
clone size: NA; D gene: TRBD2; V gene: TRBV15; CDR3 protein: ATSRDPGGEGHEQF
clone size: NA; D gene: TRBD1; V gene: TRBV5-6; CDR3 protein: ASSTSGGAPPAQY
clone size: once; D gene: NA; V gene: TRBV29-1; CDR3 protein: SVEDPLGGLQGDYGYT
clone size: NA; D gene: NA; V gene: TRBV23-1; CDR3 protein: ASSQRTISTDTQY
clone size: NA; D gene: TRBD2; V gene: TRBV2; CDR3 protein: ASSRLAGDRPDTQY
clone size: NA; D gene: NA; V gene: TRBV24-1; CDR3 protein: ATSDEDSLYNEQF
clone size: NA; D gene: NA; V gene: TRBV5-1; CDR3 protein: ASSLDPRGGGTDTQY
clone size: NA; D gene: NA; V gene: TRBV4-3; CDR3 protein: ASSQAWRGEAF
clone size: NA; D gene: NA; V gene: TRBV25-1; CDR3 protein: ASSLPGVGSPLH
clone size: NA; D gene: NA; V gene: TRBV24-1; CDR3 protein: ATSDASPGDTGELF
clone size: few; D gene: TRBD2; V gene: TRBV6-5; CDR3 protein: ASKRAGGEQY
clone size: NA; D gene: NA; V gene: TRBV28; CDR3 protein: AIRTGNQPQH
clone size: NA; D gene: NA; V gene: TRBV5-1; CDR3 protein: ASGAGPTDTQY